The clone carrying this T cell receptor beta chain has just a few counts. Its antigen remains unidentified. The purity of all sorted populations exceeded 98%. Sequenced material consisted of expressed TCRB transcripts (all of the isolated RNA was reverse transcribed). Generated by immunoSEQ multiplex PCR, the TCRdb table keeps only in-frame clones and is missing some. In the table there are around 500,000 clones, 25% to 35% of which are singletons. This specimen belongs to a study of beta chain features in type 1 diabetes. Whole-study context: Age, gender and cell yields were similar between patients and healthy donors. Study-wide results and caveats: A definitive answer on HLA type influencing TCRB rearrangement was not reached here. At VDJ recombination sites, type 1 diabetes patients had fewer insertions and more deleted nucleotides.

Sequencing input: naive CD4+ T cells from blood. This TCR was sampled from a man aged 18 to 30 in good health.

This CDR3 is CASRGRTTSGTADTQYF. The CDR3, as DNA: TGTGCCAGCAGAGGGCGGACGACTAGCGGGACTGCAGATACGCAGTATTTT. The chain couples TRBV5-4 to TRBJ2-3, with 11 nucleotides matching TRBD2. This CDR3 has 17 residues. V was pared by 5 bases and J by 4 bases, with 12 bases of the junction left unmatched. Germline CDR1 and CDR2: SGHNT and YYREEE (reference sequence).